This T cell receptor beta chain was retrieved from a study of OX40 agonist ivuxolimab in advanced cancers. Study-wide results and limits: In general, CD8+ T cells held more expanded clones than CD4+ did, on average.

Turning to this clone: Its matching antigen is unknown.

This CDR3 has 13 residues. The V end was cut by 0 bases, the J end by 5 bases, with 8 bases between. The germline CDR1 and CDR2 sequences are SGHNT and YYREEE (reference sequence). Sequenced by immunoSEQ multiplex PCR; TCRdb stores in-frame clones only, minus some. The data contain 60,000 or so clones, about 89% of them seen just once; the ten biggest clones take up roughly 5.2%. This sample comprised CD4+ or CD8+ T cells sorted from blood, obtained in a trial of the OX40 agonist ivuxolimab. This chain joins TRBV5-4 and TRBJ1-2; no definite D call. The sequence was obtained from an adult with an advanced solid tumor such as melanoma, head and neck, liver or kidney cancer. As DNA, the CDR3 is TGTGCCAGCAGCTTGGACAGCTTGTATGGCTACACCTTC. Encoded protein: CASSLDSLYGYTF.